Each of the 28 T cell receptor beta chains below was sequenced from the same sample in a study of identical twins. TCRdb independently ran MiXCR on the 5' RACE reads; one entry per CDR3 protein. The sample holds 700,000 or so distinct CDR3 sequences, 8.6% seen once. The data were also submitted as part of a second study, on yellow fever vaccine responses in identical twins.

Sequenced material: PBMCs. These receptors came from a woman between 18 and 30 years old in good health.

This clonotype showed up many times. This rearrangement joins TRBV5-1 to TRBJ2-1; weak D call: TRBD2 (6 bases). Germline V gene sequence: CDR1 SGHRS, CDR2 YFSETQ. The V end lost 7 bases, the J end lost 14 bases, and 16 bases lay between the germline ends. The CDR3 covers 11 residues. CDR3: CASGAGTQEFF. The CDR3 coding sequence is TGCGCCAGCGGGGCGGGGACCCAGGAGTTCTTC.

This clonotype was recorded a few times. This chain uses TRBV5-4 with TRBJ2-3; perhaps TRBD1 as D (6 bases). This CDR3 is built from 16 residues. The germline CDR1 and CDR2 sequences are SGHNT and YYREEE (reference sequence). V gave up 4 bases and J gave up 2 bases, with 17 bases separating them. The CDR3 bases are TGTGCCAGCAGCGTGAAACAGGGAGTCCTCACAGATACGCAGTATTTT. The encoded protein is CASSVKQGVLTDTQYF.

This clonotype showed up just a few times. The chain combines TRBV18 with TRBJ2-7, with a weak D call TRBD1 (5 bases). The length of the CDR3 is 15 residues. The ends were cut back, 2 bases at V and 0 bases at J, with 11 bases in the middle. The germline V gene encodes CDR1 KGHSH and CDR2 LQKENI. The DNA of the CDR3 is TGTGCCAGCTCACCAGTCCTCGACAGCTCCTACGAGCAGTACTTC. Translation: CASSPVLDSSYEQYF.

This clonotype has a handful of counts. The chain is built from TRBV6-5 and TRBJ2-5; TRBD2 aligns across 10 bases. Germline trimming cut 3 bases from V and 0 bases from J; bases unmatched to any gene: 7. Germline CDR1 MNHEY, CDR2 SVGAGI. There are 17 residues in the CDR3. CDR3 nucleotide sequence: TGTGCCAGCAGTTATCTTCCTAGCGGGGGAAACCAAGAGACCCAGTACTTC. This sequence encodes CASSYLPSGGNQETQYF.

There are a few counts of this clonotype. The rearrangement links TRBV2 to TRBJ2-1; D is ambiguous. The V gene lost 4 bases and the J gene lost 8 bases, with 9 bases spanning the gap. From germline, CDR1 is SNHLY and CDR2 FYNNEI. This CDR3 comprises 12 residues. The CDR3 loop reads CASSVGVHEQFF. CDR3 bases: TGTGCCAGCAGTGTAGGAGTCCATGAGCAGTTCTTC.

The CDR3 DNA is TGTGCCAGCAGTGATCTTGAAAAACTGTTTTTT. Translating gives CASSDLEKLFF. The chain links TRBV25-1 to TRBJ1-4; no reliable D call. Germline CDR1 is MGHDK and CDR2 is SYGVNS. This CDR3 is 11 amino acids long. Trimming took off 3 bases at V and 7 bases at J, with 3 bases between the two ends.

This clonotype has ten or more counts. The rearrangement links TRBV20-1 to TRBJ2-7, with TRBD1 matching over 10 bases. The CDR3 loop spans 13 amino acids. Germline CDR1 is DFQATT and CDR2 is SNEGSKA (reference sequence). J lost 5 bases, V lost 5 bases, and 6 bases had no gene match. For the CDR3, the DNA is TGCAGTGCTGGAGGGGGGACAGGGGACGAGCAGTACTTC. Protein: CSAGGGTGDEQYF.

This clonotype has just a few counts. The chain is built from TRBV25-1 and TRBJ1-4; D remains ambiguous. V was cut by 8 bases and J by 8 bases, with 9 bases left in between. Germline CDR1 MGHDK, CDR2 SYGVNS. CDR3 length: 11 residues. The DNA of the CDR3 is TGTGCCAGCGGACGAGGAGAAAAACTGTTTTTT. Its protein is CASGRGEKLFF.

This clonotype was found many times. This chain links TRBV7-9 with TRBJ2-7; D is undetermined. V was shortened by 5 bases and J by 2 bases, with 7 bases between the two germline ends. Looked up from germline, CDR1 is SEHNR and CDR2 is FQNEAQ (reference sequence). This CDR3 is 12 amino acids long. The CDR3 DNA reads TGTGCCAGCAGCCCCGACACCTACGAGCAGTACTTC. Residues: CASSPDTYEQYF.

V is TRBV9 and J is TRBJ1-2; 7 bases agree with TRBD1. V gave up 3 bases and J gave up 5 bases; unmatched junction bases: 10. The CDR3 runs to 15 residues. Germline loops: CDR1 SGDLS, CDR2 YYNGEE. CDR3 region: CASSETGTAFYGYTF. The CDR3 DNA follows: TGTGCCAGCAGCGAAACCGGGACAGCCTTTTATGGCTACACCTTC.

The table lists this clonotype with many counts. The V call is TRBV10-3, the J call TRBJ2-3, with D hard to call. Trimming left V 2 bases short and J 0 bases short, with 3 bases between. The CDR3 contains 13 residues. Germline CDR1 and CDR2: ENHRY and SYGVKD. The CDR3 nucleotides read TGTGCCATCAGTGAGGACAGCACAGATACGCAGTATTTT. It is translated as CAISEDSTDTQYF.

The CDR3 protein is CASSFGTGGIRTQYF. The CDR3 DNA reads TGTGCCAGCAGCTTTGGGACAGGGGGAATTCGGACGCAGTATTTT. The chain recombines TRBV5-4 with TRBJ2-3; 11 bases line up with TRBD1. Germline CDR1 and CDR2: SGHNT and YYREEE (reference sequence). V dropped 2 bases and J dropped 9; count of bases not matched to a gene: 8. The CDR3 is made up of 15 amino acids.

V is TRBV7-9 and J is TRBJ2-2; 10 positions agree with TRBD1. J gave up 7 bases and V 5 bases, and 13 bases lay outside the gene matches. The CDR3 has 17 amino acids. From germline, CDR1 is SEHNR and CDR2 FQNEAQ (reference sequence). The CDR3 nucleotides read TGTGCCAGCAGCCCCATGAATGACAGGGGGCGAGGCGGGGAGCTGTTTTTT. This encodes CASSPMNDRGRGGELFF.

The genes are TRBV5-5 and TRBJ2-7; 8 bases map to TRBD2. CDR1 is SGHKS, CDR2 YYEKEE, per germline (reference sequence). CDR3 length: 14 amino acids. V trimming: 5 bases; J trimming: 3 bases; junction bases outside the gene matches: 7. CDR3 sequence (DNA): TGTGCCAGCAGTAGACGGGAGGGAAACTACGAGCAGTACTTC. This sequence encodes CASSRREGNYEQYF.

This clonotype was counted between two and nine times. This chain joins TRBV3-1 and TRBJ2-5; tentatively, D is TRBD2 (5 bases). Trimming took 5 bases from V and 7 from J, leaving 14 bases between them. Germline CDR1 reads LGHDT; CDR2 reads YNNKEL (reference sequence). This CDR3 is built from 13 residues. CDR3 sequence (DNA): TGTGCCAGCAGCATCGGGAATGAAGGGACCCAGTACTTC. Translation: CASSIGNEGTQYF.

This chain links TRBV11-1 with TRBJ2-7, with D uncertain. This CDR3 is built from 13 residues. Germline-derived CDR1 and CDR2 are SGHAT and FQDESV (reference sequence). V dropped 2 bases and J dropped 4 bases, with 9 bases sitting between them. The CDR3 loop is CASSLLHTYEQYF. The CDR3 bases are TGTGCCAGCAGCTTACTACATACATACGAGCAGTACTTC.

This clonotype was picked up a small number of times. The V gene is TRBV19, the J gene TRBJ2-7; TRBD1 aligns across 9 bases. After removal of 4 bases from V and 2 bases from J, the junction contained 3 bases not matched to a gene. Germline V gives CDR1 LNHDA, CDR2 SQIVND (reference sequence). The CDR3 loop spans 14 amino acids. In DNA form, the CDR3 reads TGTGCCAGTAGTAGAGGGACAGGGCCCTACGAGCAGTACTTC. It yields the protein CASSRGTGPYEQYF. Looking up the rest from reference TRBV19 and TRBJ2-7 gives the full variable domain: DGGITQSPKYLFRKEGQNVTLSCEQNLNHDAMYWYRQDPGQGLRLIYYSQIVNDFQKGDIAEGYSVSREKKESFPLTVTSAQKNPTAFYLCASSRGTGPYEQYFGPGTRLTVT.

The chain recombines TRBV5-1 with TRBJ2-1, with D uncertain. The V gene's germline CDR1 is SGHRS and CDR2 YFSETQ. The CDR3 is 15 residues long. With 2 bases removed from V and 0 bases from J, the gap between germline ends came to 9 bases. The CDR3 DNA reads TGCGCCAGCAGCTTCCAGTCGGACTCCTACAATGAGCAGTTCTTC. It translates to CASSFQSDSYNEQFF.

This clonotype was counted a few times. The chain carries TRBV6-2 or TRBV6-3 and TRBJ1-1; perhaps TRBD1 as D (6 bases). The CDR3 sequence is 14 residues long. Trimming took 2 bases from V and 1 from J, leaving 8 bases between them. CDR1 is MNHEY and CDR2 is SVGEGT in the germline V gene. CDR3 sequence: CASSYGGRNTEAFF. The CDR3 DNA reads as TGTGCCAGCAGTTACGGGGGCAGGAACACTGAAGCTTTCTTT.

This chain uses TRBV5-1 with TRBJ1-1, with a weak D call TRBD1 (5 bases). CDR1 and CDR2 (germline): SGHRS, YFSETQ. The V and J ends lost 0 bases and 5 bases respectively, with 17 bases between them. The CDR3 extends over 16 amino acids. The CDR3 reads CASSLGPGRVQTEAFF. Written as DNA, the CDR3 is TGCGCCAGCAGCTTGGGTCCGGGACGGGTCCAGACTGAAGCTTTCTTT.

This clonotype appeared a few times. This chain uses TRBV7-2 with TRBJ2-7; possibly TRBD2 for D (6 bases). The length of the CDR3 is 16 residues. In germline, CDR1 is SGHTA, CDR2 FQGNSA. V was pared by 5 bases and J by 5 bases, with 22 bases between. The CDR3 protein is CASSRPRLATPDEQYF. Written as DNA, the CDR3 is TGTGCCAGCAGCCGCCCCCGTCTAGCGACCCCTGACGAGCAGTACTTC.

The chain has TRBV7-9 and TRBJ2-7, with TRBD2 identical over 7 bases. The V gene end was trimmed by 4 bases and the J gene end by 0 bases; junction bases not matched to a gene: 6. Germline CDR1 reads SEHNR; CDR2 reads FQNEAQ (reference sequence). CDR3 length equals 15 residues. The DNA of the CDR3 is TGTGCCAGCAGCTCGGCCTCTAGCGGCTCCTACGAGCAGTACTTC. Its translation: CASSSASSGSYEQYF.

This clonotype was seen many times. The V gene is TRBV29-1, the J gene TRBJ2-3; TRBD2 matches 10 bases. Germline values: CDR1 SQVTM, CDR2 ANQGSEA. This CDR3 spans 16 amino acids. After removal of 3 bases from V and 5 bases from J, the junction contained 11 bases not matched to a gene. The CDR3 bases are TGCAGCGTTGACAATAAGGGGGCTAGCGGGAGAGATACGCAGTATTTT. Its protein is CSVDNKGASGRDTQYF.

A remark on this clonotype: Since the CDR3 does not end with the conserved phenylalanine or tryptophan, this likely comes from a read error. It is unclear where the CDR3 begins or ends on the DNA, so no DNA is shown, and the CDR3 is as TCRdb lists it. The chain carries TRBV6-5 and TRBJ2-6; whether TRBD1, the table's D call, matches the DNA was not checked. From germline, CDR1 is MNHEY and CDR2 SVGAGI. The CDR3 length is 15 residues, termini included. The chain's CDR3 is CASSYRGAGVHRCLE.

This clonotype was observed a few times. The V and J genes are TRBV29-1 and TRBJ1-2; no clear D gene. V shed 3 bases and J shed 8 bases, with 10 bases lying between them. The CDR3 spans 11 residues. In germline, CDR1 is SQVTM, CDR2 ANQGSEA. The CDR3 DNA reads as TGCAGCGTTGAGGACCTTTGGGGCTACACCTTC. Translated, it gives CSVEDLWGYTF.

This clonotype was detected ten times or more. V usage is TRBV12-3 or TRBV12-4 and J usage is TRBJ1-5; 11 nucleotides match TRBD1. CDR3 length: 15 residues. V shed 6 bases, J shed 10 bases, and the junction held 11 bases outside the gene matches. CDR3 sequence: CASRGPGTGGRPQHF. CDR3 bases: TGTGCCAGCAGGGGGCCCGGGACAGGGGGTCGACCCCAGCATTTT.

In its sample, this clonotype was seen a few times. The chain joins TRBV9 to TRBJ2-1, with TRBD2 identical over 8 bases. This CDR3 spans 15 amino acids. Trimming took 2 bases from V and 10 from J; bases not matched to a gene: 11. Germline V gene sequence: CDR1 SGDLS, CDR2 YYNGEE. In DNA form, the CDR3 reads TGTGCCAGCAGCGTTTCCTCGGCGGGGGGTTGGGAGCAGTTCTTC. As protein: CASSVSSAGGWEQFF.

J is TRBJ1-5 and V is TRBV18, with D maybe TRBD1 (6 bases). Germline V gives CDR1 KGHSH, CDR2 LQKENI. Trimming cost V 4 bases and J 5 bases, with 15 bases left between them. The CDR3 has 15 amino acids. CDR3 sequence reads: CASSRKGGEDQPQHF. In DNA, the CDR3 is TGTGCCAGCTCACGGAAGGGGGGAGAGGATCAGCCCCAGCATTTT. Full variable domain (missing parts from reference TRBV18 and TRBJ1-5): NAGVMQNPRHLVRRRGQEARLRCSPMKGHSHVYWYRQLPEEGLKFMVYLQKENIIDESGMPKERFSAEFPKEGPSILRIQQVVRGDSAAYFCASSRKGGEDQPQHFGDGTRLSIL.